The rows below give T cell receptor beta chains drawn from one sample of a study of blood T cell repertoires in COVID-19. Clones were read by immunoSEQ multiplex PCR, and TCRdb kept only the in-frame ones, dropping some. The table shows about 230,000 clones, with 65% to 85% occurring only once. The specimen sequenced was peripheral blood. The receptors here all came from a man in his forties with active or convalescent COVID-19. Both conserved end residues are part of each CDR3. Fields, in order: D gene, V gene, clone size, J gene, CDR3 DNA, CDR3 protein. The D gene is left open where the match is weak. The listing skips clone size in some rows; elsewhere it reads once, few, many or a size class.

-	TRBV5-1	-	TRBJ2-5	TGCGCCAGCAGTTCGGGACACGGGAACCAAGAGACCCAGTACTTC	CASSSGHGNQETQYF
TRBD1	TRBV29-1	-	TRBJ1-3	TGCAGCGTTGAAGATCTTAAGTGGCAGGGGGCTGGAAACACCATATATTTT	CSVEDLKWQGAGNTIYF
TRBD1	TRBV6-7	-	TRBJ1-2	TGTGCCAGCAACACCCGGGACAGATCCAATGGCTACACCTTC	CASNTRDRSNGYTF
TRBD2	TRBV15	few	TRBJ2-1	TGTGCCACCAGCGATACCGGGACTAGCGGCTACAATGAGCAGTTCTTC	CATSDTGTSGYNEQFF
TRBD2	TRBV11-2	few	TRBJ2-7	TGTGCCAGCAGCTCCCACCACCTAGCCGGGGGAGGGTCCCCCTACGAGCAGTACTTC	CASSSHHLAGGGSPYEQYF
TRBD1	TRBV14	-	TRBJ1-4	TGTGCCAGCAGCCCACGGACAGGGGGTAATGAAAAACTGTTTTTT	CASSPRTGGNEKLFF
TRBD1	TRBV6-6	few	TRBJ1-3	TGTGCCAGCAGTCGACAGGGGACGGGAAACACCATATATTTT	CASSRQGTGNTIYF
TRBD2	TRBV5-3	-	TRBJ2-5	TGTGCCAGAAGCCCTACACGAGCGGGACGCATAGAGACCCAGTACTTC	CARSPTRAGRIETQYF
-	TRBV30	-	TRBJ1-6	TGTGCCTGGAGTGGAACAGGGTCTAATTCACCCCTCCACTTT	CAWSGTGSNSPLHF
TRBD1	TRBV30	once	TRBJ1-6	TGTGCCTGGACGGGACAGCAAGCTTCACCCCTCCACTTT	CAWTGQQASPLHF
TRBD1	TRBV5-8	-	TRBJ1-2	TGTGCCAGCAGCACAGACAGGGGGCTTGGCTACACCTTC	CASSTDRGLGYTF
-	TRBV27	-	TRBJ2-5	TGTGCCAGCAGCCGGAGAGGCAACAGGGTGGAACTTCGAGAGACCCAGTACTTC	CASSRRGNRVELRETQYF
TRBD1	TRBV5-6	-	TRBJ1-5	TGTGCCAGCAGCCTCCGGGACAGGGCAAGCAATCAGCCCCAGCATTTT	CASSLRDRASNQPQHF
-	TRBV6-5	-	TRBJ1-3	TGTGCCAGCAGTTACTCGTTAAACCAGGGGACCATATATTTT	CASSYSLNQGTIYF
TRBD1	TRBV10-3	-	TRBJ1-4	TGTGCCATCAGGGGCGACAGGGGCGGAGAAAAACTGTTTTTT	CAIRGDRGGEKLFF
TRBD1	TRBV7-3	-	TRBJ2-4	TGTGCCAGCAGCGTACAGGGGAGCGCCAAAAACATTCAGTACTTC	CASSVQGSAKNIQYF
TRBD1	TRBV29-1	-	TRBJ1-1	TGCAGCGCCGGGACAGGGCTCACTGAAGCTTTCTTT	CSAGTGLTEAFF
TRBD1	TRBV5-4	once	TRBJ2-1	TGTGCCAGCAGCTTGGCCATGGGGACAGGGGACAATGAGCAGTTCTTC	CASSLAMGTGDNEQFF
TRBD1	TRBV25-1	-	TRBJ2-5	TGTGCCAGCAGTGAGCTCCAACAGGGGGTTCGAGAGACCCAGTACTTC	CASSELQQGVRETQYF
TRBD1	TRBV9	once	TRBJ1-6	TGTGCCAGCAATAAACAGGGGGCTAATTCACCCCTCCACTTT	CASNKQGANSPLHF
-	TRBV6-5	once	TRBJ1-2	TGTGCCAGCGGCCGGGCCGGGGACTATGGCTACACCTTC	CASGRAGDYGYTF
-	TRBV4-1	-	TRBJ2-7	TGCGCCAGCAGCCCCTCAAGAAACAGTTTCTACGAGCAGTACTTC	CASSPSRNSFYEQYF
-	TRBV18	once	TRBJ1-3	TGTGCCAGCTCACCAGGGAGGAGCTCTGGAAACACCATATATTTT	CASSPGRSSGNTIYF
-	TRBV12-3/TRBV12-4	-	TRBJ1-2	TGTGCCAGCAGTTTACAGGGGTCCTATGGCTACACCTTC	CASSLQGSYGYTF
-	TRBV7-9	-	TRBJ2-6	TGTGCCAGCAGCTTAGGAGGGTCTGGGGCCAACGTCCTGACTTTC	CASSLGGSGANVLTF
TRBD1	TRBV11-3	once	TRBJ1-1	TGTGCCAGCAGCTTAGATGCCCGACAGGGCCTAAGTACTGAAGCTTTCTTT	CASSLDARQGLSTEAFF
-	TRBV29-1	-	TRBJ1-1	TGCAGCGTTGATGCTTTGGCCACTGAAGCTTTCTTT	CSVDALATEAFF
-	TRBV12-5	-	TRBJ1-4	TGTGCTAGTGGTCCTGGACAAGGATTGGGTAAACTGTTTTTT	CASGPGQGLGKLFF
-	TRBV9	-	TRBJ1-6	TGTGCCAGCAGGGGAGGGGGATCGACAGTCTATAATTCACCCCTCCACTTT	CASRGGGSTVYNSPLHF
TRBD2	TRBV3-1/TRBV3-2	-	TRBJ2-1	TGTGCCAGCAGCCAAGATCCTGCGGGAGGGGAGCAGTTCTTC	CASSQDPAGGEQFF
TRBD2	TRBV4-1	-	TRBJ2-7	TGCGCCAGCAGCCAAGATCCGCACTTAGCGGGAGGGTTAGGCGAGCAGTACTTC	CASSQDPHLAGGLGEQYF
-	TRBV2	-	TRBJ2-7	TGTGCCAGCAGTGGAGACTACTACGAGCAGTACTTC	CASSGDYYEQYF
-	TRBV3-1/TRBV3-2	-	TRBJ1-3	TGTGCCAGCTCAAATGAGGGACTTTCTGGAAACACCATATATTTT	CASSNEGLSGNTIYF
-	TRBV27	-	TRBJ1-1	TGTGCCAGCAGTCTCAGGGAGAACACTGAAGCTTTCTTT	CASSLRENTEAFF
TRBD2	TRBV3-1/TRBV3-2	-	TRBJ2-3	TGTGCCAGCAGCCCCCAGCGGGGTACGCAGTATTTT	CASSPQRGTQYF
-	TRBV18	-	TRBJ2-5	TGTGCCAGCTCACCTGGCCGCCAAGAGACCCAGTACTTC	CASSPGRQETQYF
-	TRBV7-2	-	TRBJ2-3	TGTGCCAGCAGTTCTCAGCGGGCCATCACAGATACGCAGTATTTT	CASSSQRAITDTQYF
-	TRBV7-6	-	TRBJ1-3	TGTGCCAGCAGCTTAGACAGGGCAGGAAACACCATATATTTT	CASSLDRAGNTIYF
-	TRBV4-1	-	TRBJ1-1	TGCGCCAGCAGCCACCCTGTCGCGGTCGAGTCCGAAGCTTTCTTT	CASSHPVAVESEAFF
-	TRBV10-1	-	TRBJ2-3	TGCGCCAGCAGTGACAGGGGGGCAGATACGCAGTATTTT	CASSDRGADTQYF
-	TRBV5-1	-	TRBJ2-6	TGCGCCAGCAGCTTGGCCGGCAGGGCCCTCTCTGGGGCCAACGTCCTGACTTTC	CASSLAGRALSGANVLTF
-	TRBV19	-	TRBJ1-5	TGTGCCAGTAGTATCCCAGGTCAGCCCCAGCATTTT	CASSIPGQPQHF
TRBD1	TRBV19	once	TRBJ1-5	TGTGCCAGTAGTTCTGACAGGGATGCTCAGCCCCAGCATTTT	CASSSDRDAQPQHF
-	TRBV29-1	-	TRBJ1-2	TGCAGCACACGGGACACGGTCTATGGCTACACCTTC	CSTRDTVYGYTF
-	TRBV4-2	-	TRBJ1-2	TGTGCCAGCAGCCAAGAGGGAGGGACGGGCGGCTACACCTTC	CASSQEGGTGGYTF
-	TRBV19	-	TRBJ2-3	TGTGCCAGTAGTATAACTACAGATACGCAGTATTTT	CASSITTDTQYF
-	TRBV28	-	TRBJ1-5	TGTGCCAGCAGTTTGCAACAGGACAATCAGCCCCAGCATTTT	CASSLQQDNQPQHF
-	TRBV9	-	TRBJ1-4	TGTGCCAGCAGCGCGGATCCAGGGCACAATGAAAAACTGTTTTTT	CASSADPGHNEKLFF
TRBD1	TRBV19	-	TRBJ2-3	TGTGCCAGTAGTATGCAGGGGGTATCAGATACGCAGTATTTT	CASSMQGVSDTQYF
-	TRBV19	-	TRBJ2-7	TGTGCCAGTAGTATTACGGGGATAGGACTCAACTACGAGCAGTACTTC	CASSITGIGLNYEQYF
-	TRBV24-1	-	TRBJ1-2	TGTGCCAGCAGTGGGGCAGGGGTGAACTATGGCTACACCTTC	CASSGAGVNYGYTF
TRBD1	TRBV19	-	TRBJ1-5	TGTGCCAGTATCCCCCAGGGGGGCTATAGCAATCAGCCCCAGCATTTT	CASIPQGGYSNQPQHF